This paragraph covers one TCR beta chain sequence. Its cognate antigen has yet to be identified. Its ends do not fully match the called genes, so a read error is possible. The library was built by means of 5' RACE. These reads were obtained on an Illumina HiSeq 2000. A universal primer binding site was added through template switching, and the final cDNA carried a unique molecular identifier so that TCR cDNA molecules could be counted accurately. Specific primers in the conserved constant-segment region were used to synthesize first-strand cDNA for the TCR alpha and beta chains. To control for contamination, every cDNA library carried two barcodes: a SMART-Mk sample barcode plus Illumina barcodes. TruSeq adapter sequences and Illumina sample barcodes were added in two successive PCR steps. The Illumina HiSeq platform was used with custom primers to sequence TCR alpha and beta cDNA libraries. On the authors' methods: Unique molecular identifiers were extracted from raw reads with MiGEC, and CDR3 positions were determined with MiXCR. Recombination models were inferred per individual with the repgenHMM and IGoR tools using an EM algorithm. Shared clonotypes were analyzed with the tcR package in R, and sharing was normalized by the product of cloneset sizes. To study raw recombination free of thymic and clonal selection effects, out-of-frame nonproductive sequences were analyzed. Clones were called with MiXCR by TCRdb after fastp trimmed the public reads at Q25, and only in-frame beta chains were retained. Entries are consolidated by CDR3 protein sequence, retaining the most common genes and DNA. The authors' filters were not applied to this entry. The table for this sample lists roughly 1,500,000 distinct CDR3 sequences; around 33% of them were counted only once. The top ten clonotypes cover 0.27% of the sample.

The sample comes from a study of identical twins (TCRdb year 2016). About the full investigation: To test whether fetal clonotypes persist, the study used deep sequencing on TCR alpha and beta repertoires from monozygotic twins, unrelated adults of various ages, and cord blood. To rule out contamination, the twin experiments were replicated at different times with different library preparation protocols. The investigation overall reported the following: In beta out-of-frame sequences, excess twin sharing was weaker, because having fewer shared sequences lowered the signal-to-noise ratio. Recombination models systematically underestimated out-of-frame TCR alpha sharing in monozygotic twins but agreed with sharing between unrelated individuals. Fewer insertions were carried by abundant cord blood beta clonotypes, a similar but weaker trend appeared in young adult naive repertoires, and no such trend appeared in memory repertoires. Because the same donors could not be followed over many years, the conclusions relied on cross-sectional statistical analysis. Compared with coincidental sharing between unrelated individuals, an excess of low generation-probability sequences was observed among out-of-frame TCR alpha sequences shared between twins. Invariant T cells such as MAIT and iNKT could partly confound zero-insertion analyses, although diverse VJ usage argued against such confounding for most clonotypes.

Every donor was a healthy Caucasian. Sequencing used cord blood. The origin of this receptor is a newborn girl in good health.

The DNA sequence reads TGCGCCAGCAGCTTAGAGGGGAGGTACGAGCGGTACTTC. Translated, this is CASSLEGRYERYF. The V and J segments used are TRBV5-1 and TRBJ2-7, and the D gene may be TRBD2, 6 bases matching. The CDR3 goes from the cysteine to the phenylalanine over 13 residues. CDR3 DNA only is kept here, 39 bases in frame from base 1. The germline V gene provides CDR1 SGHRS and CDR2 YFSETQ.